These 26 T cell receptor beta chains came from one sample sequenced in a study of human T cells and chemical hapten exposure. Indicated time point: patch test 1, 2 weeks after DPC sensitization. This sample's treatment: therapeutic diphenylcyclopropenone sensitization with weekly scalp DPC. Each CDR3 protein gets one entry after TCRdb re-called the RACE reads with MiXCR. The sample lists about 340,000 distinct CDR3 sequences; around 7% were seen once. The sequences come from whole blood, collected in connection with sensitization to the hapten diphenylcyclopropenone (DPC). The receptors stem from a woman younger than 35 with alopecia areata. Some clones in this sample may be carry-over from other donors' samples.

CDR3 in DNA: TGTGCCATCAGTGTACAGGGGGCGCGTGGGGCCAACGTCCTGACTTTC. Its translation is CAISVQGARGANVLTF. This chain links TRBV10-3 with TRBJ2-6; 9 bases are a match to TRBD1. This CDR3 contains 16 residues. V was clipped by 4 bases and J by 3 bases; unmatched bases: 4. Germline V CDR1 and CDR2: ENHRY, SYGVKD.

This sequence joins TRBV4-2 and TRBJ2-3, with D maybe TRBD1 (5 bases). The CDR3 loop spans 15 amino acids. Looked up from germline, CDR1 is LGHNA and CDR2 is YNFKEQ. V was shortened by 5 bases and J by 2 bases, with 14 bases between the two germline ends. The CDR3: CASSSDIGYTDTQYF. CDR3 nucleotide sequence: TGTGCCAGCAGCTCGGACATCGGATACACAGATACGCAGTATTTT.

This sequence joins TRBV7-8 and TRBJ1-5; D is unclear. V lost 1 base to trimming and J lost 0 bases, with 13 bases between them. CDR1 is SGHVS and CDR2 is FQNEAQ in the germline V gene. This CDR3 contains 17 residues. In DNA form, the CDR3 reads TGTGCCAGCAGCTTAGATAGGTACCGTTATAGCAATCAGCCCCAGCATTTT. Translated, it gives CASSLDRYRYSNQPQHF. The whole variable domain, remainder taken from reference TRBV7-8 and TRBJ1-5, is GAGVSQSPRYKVAKRGQDVALRCDPISGHVSLFWYQQALGQGPEFLTYFQNEAQLDKSGLPSDRFFAERPEGSVSTLKIQRTQQEDSAVYLCASSLDRYRYSNQPQHFGDGTRLSIL.

This clonotype was detected many times. The chain combines TRBV11-2 with TRBJ1-1; no firm D call. CDR1 is SGHAT, CDR2 FQNNGV, per germline. Trimming took off 5 bases at V and 7 bases at J, with 17 bases between the two ends. The length of the CDR3 is 14 residues. CDR3 sequence: CASSPSDPLGEAFF. CDR3 nucleotide sequence: TGTGCCAGCAGCCCATCGGACCCCCTGGGTGAAGCTTTCTTT.

The chain carries TRBV6-2 or TRBV6-3 and TRBJ2-5; TRBD2 aligns across 10 bases. Trimming removed 11 bases from V and 0 bases from J; junction bases left unmatched: 12. Germline loops: CDR1 MNHEY, CDR2 SVGEGT. CDR3 length: 16 amino acids. CDR3 DNA sequence: TGTGCCGCCGATCCCGGGACTAGCGCCTACCAAGAGACCCAGTACTTC. It codes for CAADPGTSAYQETQYF.

The genes are TRBV5-1 and TRBJ1-1; a possible D gene is TRBD1 (6 bases). The CDR3 is 14 amino acids. V shed 4 bases and J shed 1 base, with 11 bases lying between them. Germline loops: CDR1 SGHRS, CDR2 YFSETQ. The CDR3 loop reads CASSPGTTNTEAFF. The DNA for the CDR3 is TGCGCCAGCAGCCCTGGGACAACGAACACTGAAGCTTTCTTT.

The sample holds many counts of this clonotype. This rearrangement joins TRBV12-3 or TRBV12-4 to TRBJ1-4; no clear D. CDR3 size: 13 residues. The V gene lost 2 bases and the J gene lost 10 bases, with 11 bases spanning the gap. As DNA, the CDR3 is TGTGCCAGCAGTTTATCGGCGAACAGAAAACTGTTTTTT. Protein sequence: CASSLSANRKLFF.

In this sample, this clonotype turned up a few times. The chain couples TRBV10-3 to TRBJ1-1; D is uncertain. V was clipped by 6 bases and J by 11 bases, with 28 bases between them. CDR3 length: 16 residues. Looked up from germline, CDR1 is ENHRY and CDR2 is SYGVKD. In DNA form, the CDR3 reads TGTGCCATCAGCCGCCGGGGAGAGGGCGCAGGATTAGACGCTTTCTTT. Translating it yields CAISRRGEGAGLDAFF.

This clonotype was seen at least ten times. V gene TRBV2 combines with J gene TRBJ2-1, with D tentatively TRBD1 or TRBD2 (5 bases each). CDR3 size: 14 residues. Germline values: CDR1 SNHLY, CDR2 FYNNEI. V was pared by 7 bases and J by 0 bases, with 10 bases between. The CDR3 protein is CASNKGRSYNEQFF. CDR3 bases: TGTGCCAGCAATAAGGGACGCTCCTACAATGAGCAGTTCTTC.

A few counts support this clonotype. This chain uses TRBV5-5 with TRBJ2-3; 8 nucleotides line up with TRBD1. Germline assignment: CDR1 SGHKS and CDR2 YYEKEE (reference sequence). Unmatched junction bases numbered 4, after V lost 5 bases and J lost 5 bases. This CDR3 spans 13 amino acids. CDR3 nucleotide sequence: TGTGCCAGCAGTTTCGACAGGGGAGATACGCAGTATTTT. Translating gives CASSFDRGDTQYF.

This clonotype was picked up many times. The DNA for the CDR3 is TGCAGCGTTGATGACAGGGACACAGATACGCAGTATTTT. Its protein is CSVDDRDTDTQYF. The chain carries TRBV29-1 and TRBJ2-3; 7 positions match TRBD1. The V segment lost 3 bases and the J segment 2 bases; nucleotides outside the gene matches: 2. The CDR3 has 13 residues. Germline V CDR1 and CDR2: SQVTM, ANQGSEA.

This clonotype has just a few counts. The rearrangement uses TRBV5-1 and TRBJ2-7, with 10 positions matching TRBD2. Germline-derived CDR1 and CDR2 are SGHRS and YFSETQ. The J segment lost 0 bases and the V segment lost 0 bases, leaving 6 bases of the junction unmatched. This CDR3 region has 17 residues. CDR3 residues: CASSLAASGGISYEQYF. In DNA, the CDR3 is TGCGCCAGCAGCTTGGCGGCTAGCGGGGGTATCTCCTACGAGCAGTACTTC.

This clonotype appeared many times. The chain employs TRBV2 and TRBJ1-5, with D hard to call. Trimming took 6 bases from V and 7 from J, leaving 16 bases between them. Germline assignment: CDR1 SNHLY and CDR2 FYNNEI. The CDR3 contains 14 residues. The CDR3 is CASRRIGSWQPQHF. CDR3 nucleotide sequence: TGTGCCAGCAGGAGAATTGGGTCATGGCAGCCCCAGCATTTT. The complete variable domain, with remaining parts taken from reference TRBV2 and TRBJ1-5, reads EPEVTQTPSHQVTQMGQEVILRCVPISNHLYFYWYRQILGQKVEFLVSFYNNEISEKSEIFDDQFSVERPDGSNFTLKIRSTKLEDSAMYFCASRRIGSWQPQHFGDGTRLSIL.

This clonotype was seen repeatedly, ten times or more. The genes are TRBV20-1 and TRBJ2-3, with no clear D. Germline CDR1 reads DFQATT; CDR2 reads SNEGSKA (reference sequence). The V and J ends lost 3 bases and 1 base respectively, with 8 bases between them. The CDR3 extends over 13 amino acids. For the CDR3, the DNA is TGCAGTGCTAGTCGCCCTGGCACAGATACGCAGTATTTT. Translated: CSASRPGTDTQYF.

This clonotype was counted ten times or more. This sequence joins TRBV20-1 and TRBJ2-4, with D unresolved. Trimming stripped 0 bases from V and 8 bases from J, with 14 bases between. The germline CDR1 and CDR2 sequences are DFQATT and SNEGSKA (reference sequence). The CDR3 extends over 14 amino acids. CDR3 DNA: TGCAGTGCTAGAGAGACCAAAAACGTAGACATTCAGTACTTC. This encodes CSARETKNVDIQYF.

The V gene is TRBV29-1, the J gene TRBJ2-7, with 8 bases fitting TRBD1. CDR1 SQVTM and CDR2 ANQGSEA come from the germline V gene. This CDR3 spans 14 amino acids. V was pared by 5 bases and J by 3 bases, with 9 bases of the junction left unmatched. CDR3 sequence reads: CSVKETGVGYEQYF. As DNA, the CDR3 is TGCAGCGTTAAGGAGACAGGGGTCGGCTACGAGCAGTACTTC.

This clonotype was recorded at least ten times. This chain links TRBV7-2 with TRBJ2-3; either TRBD1 or TRBD2 may supply D (5 bases each). The CDR3 has 16 residues. Deletions cut 0 bases from V and 5 bases from J, with 15 bases between. CDR1 is SGHTA and CDR2 is FQGNSA in the germline V gene. The CDR3 protein is CASSLASNGAGDTQYF. Here the CDR3 DNA reads TGTGCCAGCAGCTTAGCGTCAAACGGGGCGGGAGATACGCAGTATTTT.

This clonotype has just a few counts. The chain couples TRBV7-2 to TRBJ1-1; D uncertain. With 1 base removed from V and 10 bases from J, the gap between germline ends came to 10 bases. The CDR3 is made up of 12 amino acids. The germline V gene has CDR1 SGHTA and CDR2 FQGNSA. CDR3 protein: CASSLGPRGAFF. The CDR3 DNA follows: TGTGCCAGCAGCTTAGGCCCCCGGGGAGCTTTCTTT.

This chain uses TRBV5-1 with TRBJ1-3; TRBD1 agrees at 8 bases. Germline CDR1 reads SGHRS; CDR2 reads YFSETQ. This CDR3 has 15 residues. Trimming took 4 bases from V and 2 from J; bases not matched to a gene: 5. DNA of the CDR3: TGCGCCAGCAGCGCCCCAGGGGGCCCTGGAAACACCATATATTTT. It yields the protein CASSAPGGPGNTIYF.

As concerns this clonotype: The final CDR3 position lacks the conserved phenylalanine or tryptophan, pointing to a likely read error. No DNA is shown, since the ends of the CDR3 on it are uncertain; the CDR3 is the one TCRdb lists. The chain links TRBV2 to TRBJ2-1; no DNA check was done on the table's D call, TRBD2. From its first to its last residue, the CDR3 has 13 amino acids. Germline V gene sequence: CDR1 SNHLY, CDR2 FYNNEI. CDR3 sequence: CASSEGQAGGPSL.

At least ten counts were recorded for this clonotype. This sequence joins TRBV12-3 or TRBV12-4 and TRBJ2-3; possible D gene TRBD2, 5 bases. The CDR3 runs 15 residues. V was shortened by 2 bases and J by 0 bases, with 9 bases between the two germline ends. The CDR3, as DNA: TGTGCCAGCAGTTTATTCGGCGGGAGCACAGATACGCAGTATTTT. As protein: CASSLFGGSTDTQYF.

The chain has TRBV27 and TRBJ1-3; D unclear. This CDR3 has 16 residues. V was trimmed by 5 bases and J by 0 bases, leaving 14 bases between them. CDR1 is MNHEY and CDR2 is SMNVEV in the germline V gene (reference sequence). CDR3 coding DNA: TGTGCCAGCAGTCGATTTCAGCGTAACTCTGGAAACACCATATATTTT. Translating it yields CASSRFQRNSGNTIYF.

Many counts were recorded for this clonotype. The V gene is TRBV7-2, the J gene TRBJ1-1; D is possibly TRBD1 (5 bases). The germline V and J ends were trimmed by 4 bases and 4 bases, with 16 bases remaining between them. Germline V gives CDR1 SGHTA, CDR2 FQGNSA. The CDR3 loop spans 15 amino acids. CDR3 residues: CASSYDQGAGTEAFF. The CDR3 coding sequence is TGTGCCAGCAGCTATGATCAGGGAGCCGGCACTGAAGCTTTCTTT.

V and J are TRBV7-9 and TRBJ2-3; weak D call: TRBD1 (5 bases). Deletions cut 5 bases from V and 0 bases from J, with 12 bases between. Germline CDR1 SEHNR, CDR2 FQNEAQ (reference sequence). This CDR3 has 15 residues. The CDR3 sequence: CASSQKGDSTDTQYF. CDR3 in DNA: TGTGCCAGCAGCCAAAAAGGGGATAGCACAGATACGCAGTATTTT.

This rearrangement joins TRBV7-2 to TRBJ1-3; possibly TRBD1 for D (5 bases). This CDR3 has 15 amino acids. Looked up from germline, CDR1 is SGHTA and CDR2 is FQGNSA. V was cut by 5 bases and J by 1 base, with 12 bases left in between. CDR3 coding DNA: TGTGCCAGCAGCCGACAGACGGGATCTGGAAACACCATATATTTT. The encoded protein is CASSRQTGSGNTIYF.

There are many counts of this clonotype. The rearrangement uses TRBV29-1 and TRBJ2-4, with 7 bases aligning to TRBD1. This CDR3 is built from 12 residues. The germline V gene encodes CDR1 SQVTM and CDR2 ANQGSEA. V was clipped by 6 bases and J by 6 bases; unmatched bases: 5. The DNA of the CDR3 is TGCAGCGTCGTGAACAGGGGAAACATTCAGTACTTC. Translated: CSVVNRGNIQYF.